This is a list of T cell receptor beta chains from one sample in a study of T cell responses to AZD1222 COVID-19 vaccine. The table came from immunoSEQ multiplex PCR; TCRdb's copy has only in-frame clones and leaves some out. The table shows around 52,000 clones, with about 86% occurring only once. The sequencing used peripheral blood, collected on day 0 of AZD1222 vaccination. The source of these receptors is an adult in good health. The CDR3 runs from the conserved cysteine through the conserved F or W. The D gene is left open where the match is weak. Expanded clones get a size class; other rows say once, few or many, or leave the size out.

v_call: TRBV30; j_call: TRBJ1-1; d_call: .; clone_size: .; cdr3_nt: TGTGCCTGGAGTGTAGGAAAGATGAACACTGAAGCTTTCTTT; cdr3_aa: CAWSVGKMNTEAFF
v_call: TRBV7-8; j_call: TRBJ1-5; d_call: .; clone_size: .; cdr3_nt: TGTGCCAGCAGCTTAGATCCAGGGAATCAGCCCCAGCATTTT; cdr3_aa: CASSLDPGNQPQHF
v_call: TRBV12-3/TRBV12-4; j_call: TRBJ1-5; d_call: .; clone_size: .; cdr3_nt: TGTGCCAGCAGCGGTTCAGATCAGCCCCAGCATTTT; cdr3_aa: CASSGSDQPQHF
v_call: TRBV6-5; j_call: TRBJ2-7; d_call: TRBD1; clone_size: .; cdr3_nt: TGTGCCAGCAACCCCGGGGACAGGTTGGGTTACGAGCAGTACTTC; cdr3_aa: CASNPGDRLGYEQYF
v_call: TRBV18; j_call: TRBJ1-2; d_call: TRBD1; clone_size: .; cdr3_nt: TGTGCCAGCTCACCACCAACAGGGGGCGAGGGGGCTTATGGCTACACCTTC; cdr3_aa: CASSPPTGGEGAYGYTF
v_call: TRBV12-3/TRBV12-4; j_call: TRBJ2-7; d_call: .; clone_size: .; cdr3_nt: TGTGCCAGCACCGACAGCGGCTACGAGCAGTACTTC; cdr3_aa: CASTDSGYEQYF
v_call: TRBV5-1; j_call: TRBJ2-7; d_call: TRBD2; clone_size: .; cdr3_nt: TGCGCCAGCAGCTTTGGAGTAGCGGGAGCTTCCTACGAGCAGTACTTC; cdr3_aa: CASSFGVAGASYEQYF
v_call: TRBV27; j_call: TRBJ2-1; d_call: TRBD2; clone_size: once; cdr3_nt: TGTGCCAGCAGTCCTTTTTCGCCGACTAGCGGGATTGGTTATGAGCAGTTCTTC; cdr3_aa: CASSPFSPTSGIGYEQFF
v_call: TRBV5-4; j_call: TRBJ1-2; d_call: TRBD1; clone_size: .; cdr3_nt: TGCGCCAGCAGCCTACAAGGGACAGTCTATGGCTACACCTTC; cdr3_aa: CASSLQGTVYGYTF
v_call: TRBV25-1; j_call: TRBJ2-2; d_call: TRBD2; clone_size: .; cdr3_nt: TGTGCCAGCAGTGACGCCGGGACTAGCTCCGGGGAGCTGTTTTTT; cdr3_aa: CASSDAGTSSGELFF
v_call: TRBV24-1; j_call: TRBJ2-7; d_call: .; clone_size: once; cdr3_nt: TGTGCCACCAGGTCAGGCTCCTCCTCCTACGAGCAGTACTTC; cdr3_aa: CATRSGSSSYEQYF
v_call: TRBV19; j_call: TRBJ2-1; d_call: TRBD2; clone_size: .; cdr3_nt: TGTGCCAGTACCGCTAGCGGGTCGGCCTACAATGAGCAGTTCTTC; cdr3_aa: CASTASGSAYNEQFF
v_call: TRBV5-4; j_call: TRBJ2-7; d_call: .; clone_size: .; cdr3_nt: TGTGCCAGCAGCCTCGGGCCGAGAGTTGGGTACGAGCAGTACTTC; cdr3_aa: CASSLGPRVGYEQYF
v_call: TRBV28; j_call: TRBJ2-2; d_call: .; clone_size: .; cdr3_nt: TGTGCCAGCAGTTTATGGAGAACCGGGGTCAACACCGGGGAGCTGTTTTTT; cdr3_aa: CASSLWRTGVNTGELFF
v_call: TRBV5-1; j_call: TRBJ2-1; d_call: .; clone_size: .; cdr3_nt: TGCGCCAGCAGCTTTGCCTTCACAGAGCAGTTCTTC; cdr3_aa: CASSFAFTEQFF
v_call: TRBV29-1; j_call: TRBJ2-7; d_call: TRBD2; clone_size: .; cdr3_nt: TGCAGCGTTTCTCGGGGGGGATCGGACGAGCAGTACTTC; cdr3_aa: CSVSRGGSDEQYF
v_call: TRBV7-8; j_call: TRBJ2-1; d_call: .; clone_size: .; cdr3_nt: TGTGCCAGCACAGTTGGGCAGGCTAGCTCCTACAATGAGCAGTTCTTC; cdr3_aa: CASTVGQASSYNEQFF
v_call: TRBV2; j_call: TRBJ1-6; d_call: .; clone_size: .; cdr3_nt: TGTGCCAGCAGTGGCCGGGCGGGAGGGTCACCCCTCCACTTT; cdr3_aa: CASSGRAGGSPLHF
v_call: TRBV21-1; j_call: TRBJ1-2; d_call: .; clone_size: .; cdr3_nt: TGTGCCAGCAGCAAAGAACAGGGGCCAGACTATGGCTACACCTTC; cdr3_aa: CASSKEQGPDYGYTF
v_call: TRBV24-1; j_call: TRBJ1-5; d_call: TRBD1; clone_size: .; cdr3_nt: TGTGCCACCGGCCCAGGGGGTCATCAGCCCCAGCATTTT; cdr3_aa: CATGPGGHQPQHF
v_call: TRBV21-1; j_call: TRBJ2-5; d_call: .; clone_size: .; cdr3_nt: TGTGCCAGCAGCAAAGTGGGCACACAGGGGGCCCTACAAGAGACCCAGTACTTC; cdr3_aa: CASSKVGTQGALQETQYF
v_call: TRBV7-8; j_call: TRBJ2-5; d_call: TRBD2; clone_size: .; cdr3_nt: TGTGCCAGCAGCTTACTAGCGGGAGGAGAGACCCAGTACTTC; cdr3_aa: CASSLLAGGETQYF
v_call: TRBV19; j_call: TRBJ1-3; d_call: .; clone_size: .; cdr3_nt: TGTGCCAGTAGTATTTCGGCTACTCGGATCTCTGGAAACACCATATATTTT; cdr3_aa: CASSISATRISGNTIYF
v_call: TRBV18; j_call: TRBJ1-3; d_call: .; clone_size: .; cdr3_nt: TGTGCCAGCTCAACTACTTGGGATCCCTTCTCTGGAAACACCATATATTTT; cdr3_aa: CASSTTWDPFSGNTIYF
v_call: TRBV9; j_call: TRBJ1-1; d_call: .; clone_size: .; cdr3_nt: TGTGCCAGCAGCGTAGTGGACGGGACACCCGAGAGTAACACTGAAGCTTTCTTT; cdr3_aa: CASSVVDGTPESNTEAFF
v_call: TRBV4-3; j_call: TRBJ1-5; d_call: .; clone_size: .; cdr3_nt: TGCGCCAGCAGCCGATCTGAGGGGAATCAGCCCCAGCATTTT; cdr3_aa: CASSRSEGNQPQHF
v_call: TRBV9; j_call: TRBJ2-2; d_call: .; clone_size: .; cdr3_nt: TGTGCCAGCAGCGTAGCTCCCAGGGGTGGCACCGGGGAGCTGTTTTTT; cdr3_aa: CASSVAPRGGTGELFF
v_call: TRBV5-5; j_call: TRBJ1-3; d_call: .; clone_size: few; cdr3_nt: TGTGCCAGCAGCTTGCGGATAGGGGCGTCAGGAAACACCATATATTTT; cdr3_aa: CASSLRIGASGNTIYF
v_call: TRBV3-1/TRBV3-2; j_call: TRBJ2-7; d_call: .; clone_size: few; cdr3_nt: TGTGCCAGCAGCCAATTTGCAGGCTACGAGCAGTACTTC; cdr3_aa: CASSQFAGYEQYF
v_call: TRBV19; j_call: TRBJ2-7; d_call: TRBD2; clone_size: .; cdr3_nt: TGTGCCAGTAGTATCCGGGGGGAGGACGAGCAGTACTTC; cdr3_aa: CASSIRGEDEQYF
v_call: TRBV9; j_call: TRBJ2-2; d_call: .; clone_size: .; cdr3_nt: TGTGCCAGCAGCGACTACAGGGCCGGGGAGCTGTTTTTT; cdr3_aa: CASSDYRAGELFF
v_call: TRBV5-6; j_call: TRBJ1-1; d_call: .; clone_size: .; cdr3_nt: TGTGCCAGCAGCTTGACAGGGAACACTGAAGCTTTCTTT; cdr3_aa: CASSLTGNTEAFF
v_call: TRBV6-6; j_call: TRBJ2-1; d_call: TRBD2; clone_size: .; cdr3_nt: TGTGCCAGCAAAATGCGGGAGCAAGGGTACAATGAGCAGTTCTTC; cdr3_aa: CASKMREQGYNEQFF
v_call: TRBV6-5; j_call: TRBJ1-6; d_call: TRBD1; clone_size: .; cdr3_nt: TGTGCCAGCACTCGGGACAGGGTTGGATCACCCCTCCACTTT; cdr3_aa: CASTRDRVGSPLHF
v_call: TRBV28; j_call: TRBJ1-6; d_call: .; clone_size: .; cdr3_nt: TGTGCCAGCAGTTTTGGGAGCTCCTATAATTCACCCCTCCACTTT; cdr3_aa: CASSFGSSYNSPLHF
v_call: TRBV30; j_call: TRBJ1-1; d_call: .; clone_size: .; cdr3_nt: TGTGCCTGGGACCACATGTGGGGGGACACTGAAGCTTTCTTT; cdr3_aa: CAWDHMWGDTEAFF
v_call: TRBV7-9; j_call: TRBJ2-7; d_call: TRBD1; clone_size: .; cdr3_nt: TGTGCCAGCAGCTCCAGTCCCGGGACAGGGATCAGGTCCTACGAGCAGTACTTC; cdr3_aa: CASSSSPGTGIRSYEQYF
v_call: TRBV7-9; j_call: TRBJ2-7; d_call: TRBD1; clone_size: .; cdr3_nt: TGTGCCAGCAGCGTCGACAGGGGCTCCTACGAGCAGTACTTC; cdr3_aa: CASSVDRGSYEQYF
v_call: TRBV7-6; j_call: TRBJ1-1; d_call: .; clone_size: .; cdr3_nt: TGTGCCAGCAGACTTTCTCCTGCAGAGAACACTGAAGCTTTCTTT; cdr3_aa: CASRLSPAENTEAFF
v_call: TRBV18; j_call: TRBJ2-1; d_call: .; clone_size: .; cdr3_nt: TGTGCCAGCTCACTCCGACTGGGGAGCTCCTACAATGAGCAGTTCTTC; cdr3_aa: CASSLRLGSSYNEQFF
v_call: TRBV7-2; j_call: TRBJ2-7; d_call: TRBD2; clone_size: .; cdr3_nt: TGTGCCAGCAGCGTCCGTCCCTCGGGAGGTACCTACGAGCAGTACTTC; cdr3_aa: CASSVRPSGGTYEQYF
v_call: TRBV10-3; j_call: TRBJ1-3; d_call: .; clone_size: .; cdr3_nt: TGTGCCACGAGACTACAGGAGACTTCTGGAAACACCATATATTTT; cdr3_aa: CATRLQETSGNTIYF
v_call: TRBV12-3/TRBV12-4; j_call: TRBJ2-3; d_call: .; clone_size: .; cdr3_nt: TGTGCCAGCAGCACAAAGAAAACGCAGTATTTT; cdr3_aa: CASSTKKTQYF
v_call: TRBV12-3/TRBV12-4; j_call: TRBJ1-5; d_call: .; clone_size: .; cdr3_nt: TGTGCCAGCAGTTTGCTGCGCAGCCAGCCCCAGCATTTT; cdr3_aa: CASSLLRSQPQHF
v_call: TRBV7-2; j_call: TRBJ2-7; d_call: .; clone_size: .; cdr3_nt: TGTGCCAGCAGCTTAATGGGCGGTCTCGCGTCCACCTACGAGCAGTACTTC; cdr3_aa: CASSLMGGLASTYEQYF
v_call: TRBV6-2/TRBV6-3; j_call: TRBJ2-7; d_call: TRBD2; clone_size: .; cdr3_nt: TGTGCCAGCAGTCCCCTTTTCCAGGGAGGGGACGAGCAGTACTTC; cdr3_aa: CASSPLFQGGDEQYF
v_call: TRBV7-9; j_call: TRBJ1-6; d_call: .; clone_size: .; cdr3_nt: TGTGCCAGCAGCTTAGTTGGTCGGAATTCACCCCTCCACTTT; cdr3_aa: CASSLVGRNSPLHF
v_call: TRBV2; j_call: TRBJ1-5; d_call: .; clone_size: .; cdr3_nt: TGTGCCAGTTCCGACAGGATCAATCAGCCCCAGCATTTT; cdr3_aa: CASSDRINQPQHF